One sample yielded the 29 T cell receptor beta chains listed below, sequenced in a study of early T cells in non-severe SARS-CoV-2 infection. TCRdb used MiXCR to reprocess the 5' RACE reads, holding one entry per CDR3 protein. The sample yields some 77,000 distinct CDR3 sequences, around a tenth seen once. Sequenced input: whole blood. The receptors shown here come from an adult who was a healthcare worker with PCR-confirmed SARS-CoV-2 infection or an uninfected control (not recorded which).

This clonotype has at least ten counts. The chain employs TRBV20-1 and TRBJ2-1, with no clear D. Per the germline V gene, CDR1 is DFQATT and CDR2 is SNEGSKA (reference sequence). The CDR3 is 14 residues long. V was trimmed by 0 bases and J by 2 bases, leaving 8 bases between them. The CDR3 coding sequence is TGCAGTGCTAGAGACCATACTGCCTACAATGAGCAGTTCTTC. This encodes CSARDHTAYNEQFF.

In nucleotides, the CDR3 is TGTGCCAGCAGCCCCAAATCGGGGCGGCGGGAGATTGTTATTGTGTGTGACGAGCAGTACTTC. It encodes CASSPKSGRREIVIVCDEQYF. The chain recombines TRBV7-3 with TRBJ2-7; 7 bases fit TRBD2. Germline loops: CDR1 SGHTA, CDR2 FQGTGA. This CDR3 comprises 21 residues. Germline trimming cut 5 bases from V and 5 bases from J; bases unmatched to any gene: 30.

The chain recombines TRBV4-2 with TRBJ2-1; 11 nucleotides line up with TRBD2. Germline CDR1 LGHNA, CDR2 YNFKEQ. The CDR3 sequence is 16 residues long. The ends lost 4 bases at V and 3 bases at J; junction bases unmatched: 5. As DNA, the CDR3 is TGTGCCAGCAGCCCGCCGGGACTAGCGGACTACAATGAGCAGTTCTTC. Encoded protein: CASSPPGLADYNEQFF.

This clonotype was recorded at least ten times. The chain links TRBV28 to TRBJ2-7; 9 nucleotides agree with TRBD2. Germline CDR1 is MDHEN and CDR2 is SYDVKM. The CDR3 covers 14 residues. V was pared by 6 bases and J by 0 bases, with 3 bases of the junction left unmatched. The CDR3 sequence is CASRTSGYSYEQYF. The CDR3 nucleotides are TGTGCCAGCAGAACTAGCGGGTACTCCTACGAGCAGTACTTC. The complete variable domain, with remaining parts taken from reference TRBV28 and TRBJ2-7, reads DVKVTQSSRYLVKRTGEKVFLECVQDMDHENMFWYRQDPGLGLRLIYFSYDVKMKEKGDIPEGYSVSREKKERFSLILESASTNQTSMYLCASRTSGYSYEQYFGPGTRLTVT.

This clonotype occurred many times. J is TRBJ1-1 and V is TRBV7-9, with D possibly matching TRBD1 (6 bases). The germline V gene has CDR1 SEHNR and CDR2 FQNEAQ (reference sequence). CDR3 size: 14 residues. Trimming left V 4 bases short and J 5 bases short, with 14 bases between. The CDR3 coding sequence is TGTGCCAGCAGCTCGGAACAGGGATGGACTGAAGCTTTCTTT. This sequence encodes CASSSEQGWTEAFF.

This clonotype was recorded many times. The rearrangement uses TRBV7-8 and TRBJ2-7; 11 bases are shared with TRBD2. The CDR3 consists of 15 residues. CDR1 is SGHVS and CDR2 is FQNEAQ in the germline V gene. Trimming at V came to 5 bases and at J to 5 bases, leaving 8 bases not matched to a gene. CDR3 region: CASSPERLAGNEQYF. The CDR3 DNA is TGTGCCAGCAGCCCGGAAAGACTAGCGGGGAACGAGCAGTACTTC. The full variable domain, in which reference TRBV7-8 and TRBJ2-7 provide the parts outside the CDR3, is GAGVSQSPRYKVAKRGQDVALRCDPISGHVSLFWYQQALGQGPEFLTYFQNEAQLDKSGLPSDRFFAERPEGSVSTLKIQRTQQEDSAVYLCASSPERLAGNEQYFGPGTRLTVT.

The sample holds a few counts of this clonotype. The chain links TRBV7-2 to TRBJ2-5; no definite D call. CDR3 length: 14 residues. Germline lookup yields CDR1 SGHTA and CDR2 FQGNSA. Trimming pared 1 base from V and 4 bases from J, leaving 10 bases between. The CDR3 DNA follows: TGTGCCAGCAGCTTAGACGGCTCCCCAGAGACCCAGTACTTC. Translating gives CASSLDGSPETQYF.

The V gene is TRBV7-9, the J gene TRBJ2-3; tentatively, D is TRBD2 (6 bases). The CDR3 covers 15 residues. Per germline, CDR1 SEHNR and CDR2 FQNEAQ (reference sequence). With 1 base removed from V and 1 base from J, the gap between germline ends came to 9 bases. The CDR3 DNA sequence: TGTGCCAGCAGCTTAGGGGCTAGCGGCACAGATACGCAGTATTTT. Encoded protein: CASSLGASGTDTQYF. Based on the CDR3 plus reference TRBV7-9 and TRBJ2-3, the full variable domain is DTGVSQNPRHKITKRGQNVTFRCDPISEHNRLYWYRQTLGQGPEFLTYFQNEAQLEKSRLLSDRFSAERPKGSFSTLEIQRTEQGDSAMYLCASSLGASGTDTQYFGPGTRLTVL.

In this sample, this clonotype turned up a few times. The chain employs TRBV28 and TRBJ1-6, with D uncertain. Germline CDR1 MDHEN, CDR2 SYDVKM. CDR3 size: 11 residues. Trimming removed 3 bases at V and 9 bases at J, with 3 bases between. The CDR3 DNA follows: TGTGCCAGCAGTTTTGGTTCACCCCTCCACTTT. Protein product: CASSFGSPLHF.

This clonotype was counted only a few times. The V call is TRBV5-4, the J call TRBJ2-3; 7 positions match TRBD2. Looked up from germline, CDR1 is SGHNT and CDR2 is YYREEE (reference sequence). This CDR3 contains 16 residues. After removal of 4 bases from V and 4 bases from J, the junction contained 12 bases not matched to a gene. DNA of the CDR3: TGTGCCAGCAGCATGATGACTAGCTCAAAGGCAGATACGCAGTATTTT. Translated, it gives CASSMMTSSKADTQYF.

This clonotype was observed a handful of times. CDR3 in DNA: TGTGCCAGCAGTTACGGGGGTGGAATTGGTCAGCCCCAGCATTTT. Translated: CASSYGGGIGQPQHF. This chain links TRBV6-2 or TRBV6-3 with TRBJ1-5; perhaps TRBD1 as D (5 bases). V lost 2 bases to trimming and J lost 6 bases, with 14 bases between them. Germline CDR1 MNHEY, CDR2 SVGEGT. The CDR3 is made up of 15 amino acids.

This clonotype showed up many times. The J gene is TRBJ1-1, the V gene TRBV6-5; D possibly corresponds to TRBD1 (6 bases). With 5 bases removed from V and 1 base from J, the gap between germline ends came to 11 bases. The germline V gene has CDR1 MNHEY and CDR2 SVGAGI. The CDR3 spans 14 residues. The CDR3 nucleotides read TGTGCCAGCAGTATGGACAGACAGAACACTGAAGCTTTCTTT. Residues: CASSMDRQNTEAFF.

This clonotype showed up many times. The V call is TRBV7-9, the J call TRBJ1-1, with a weak D call TRBD1 (5 bases). This CDR3 spans 14 amino acids. The germline V gene has CDR1 SEHNR and CDR2 FQNEAQ (reference sequence). The germline V and J ends were trimmed by 4 bases and 1 base, with 10 bases remaining between them. The CDR3 protein is CASSSSGANTEAFF. The CDR3 DNA sequence: TGTGCCAGCAGCTCGTCCGGGGCGAACACTGAAGCTTTCTTT.

This clonotype has a count of ten or more. The chain combines TRBV4-1 with TRBJ2-7, with D unresolved. CDR3 size: 13 residues. V was shortened by 1 base and J by 2 bases, with 6 bases between the two germline ends. CDR1 and CDR2 from the germline V gene are MGHRA and YSYEKL. CDR3 DNA sequence: TGCGCCAGCAGCCAAGTAGAAACCTACGAGCAGTACTTC. This translates into CASSQVETYEQYF.

Ten or more counts support this clonotype. This chain uses TRBV19 with TRBJ1-2; D not certain. From germline, CDR1 is LNHDA and CDR2 SQIVND (reference sequence). Deletions cut 3 bases from V and 4 bases from J, with 15 bases between. The CDR3 length is 15 residues. The CDR3 coding sequence is TGTGCCAGTAGTATGGCCGGCCGGCGAGGCTATGGCTACACCTTC. Its protein is CASSMAGRRGYGYTF.

This clonotype was seen many times. V gene TRBV28 combines with J gene TRBJ1-1, with D unresolved. CDR3 size: 15 residues. Trimming took off 5 bases at V and 2 bases at J, with 15 bases between the two ends. The V gene's germline CDR1 is MDHEN and CDR2 SYDVKM. CDR3 residues: CASSLTQPVNTEAFF. CDR3 bases: TGTGCCAGCAGTCTTACCCAGCCAGTAAACACTGAAGCTTTCTTT.

This clonotype was detected only a few times. The chain couples TRBV12-3 or TRBV12-4 to TRBJ1-1, with a tentative D call TRBD1 (5 bases). The CDR3 runs 14 residues. Deletions cut 5 bases from V and 1 base from J, with 11 bases between. This chain's CDR3 is CASSLGHQNTEAFF. CDR3 DNA: TGTGCCAGCAGTCTCGGACACCAGAACACTGAAGCTTTCTTT.

This clonotype was counted many times. This rearrangement joins TRBV10-3 to TRBJ1-1, with no clear D. The CDR3 is made up of 14 amino acids. The V and J ends lost 7 bases and 0 bases respectively, with 12 bases between them. The V gene's germline CDR1 is ENHRY and CDR2 SYGVKD. The CDR3: CAIKGGAMNTEAFF. CDR3 nucleotide sequence: TGTGCCATCAAGGGTGGAGCCATGAACACTGAAGCTTTCTTT.

This clonotype turned up a few times. The V and J genes are TRBV7-9 and TRBJ1-1; possibly TRBD1 for D (6 bases). Germline V gene lookup returns CDR1 SEHNR and CDR2 FQNEAQ (reference sequence). CDR3 length: 14 amino acids. Trimming stripped 3 bases from V and 7 bases from J, with 15 bases between. CDR3 DNA: TGTGCCAGCAGCTTGAGGGACACGCAGGATGAAGCTTTCTTT. Translating it yields CASSLRDTQDEAFF.

This clonotype was observed a handful of times. This sequence joins TRBV20-1 and TRBJ2-7; D might be TRBD2 (5 bases). The germline V and J ends were trimmed by 2 bases and 2 bases, with 10 bases remaining between them. This CDR3 contains 13 residues. Germline V gene sequence: CDR1 DFQATT, CDR2 SNEGSKA (reference sequence). The CDR3 region has the DNA TGCAGTGCTAGACCAGCGGTGACCTACGAGCAGTACTTC. Amino acids: CSARPAVTYEQYF.

This clonotype was found a few times. The chain links TRBV7-8 to TRBJ2-7, with D hard to call. CDR3 length: 13 residues. Germline V gene sequence: CDR1 SGHVS, CDR2 FQNEAQ. V was pared by 4 bases and J by 5 bases, with 12 bases between. The CDR3 is CASSSRSSNEQYF. CDR3 nucleotide sequence: TGTGCCAGCAGCTCGCGGAGCAGCAACGAGCAGTACTTC.

This clonotype came up a few times. CDR3 in amino acids: CASREQGAPGEQYF. The CDR3 bases are TGTGCCAGCAGAGAACAGGGGGCGCCGGGCGAGCAGTACTTC. The gene calls are TRBV28 and TRBJ2-7; TRBD1 matches at 9 bases. In germline, CDR1 is MDHEN, CDR2 SYDVKM. The V segment lost 6 bases and the J segment 6 bases; nucleotides outside the gene matches: 9. The CDR3 spans 14 residues.

This clonotype has ten or more counts. The gene calls are TRBV7-9 and TRBJ2-1, with a tentative D call TRBD1 (5 bases). The ends were cut back, 5 bases at V and 5 bases at J, with 19 bases in the middle. Looked up from germline, CDR1 is SEHNR and CDR2 is FQNEAQ (reference sequence). The CDR3 has 16 amino acids. DNA for the CDR3: TGTGCCAGCAGCGAAGGGGTGGCGCAGCTGAACAATGAGCAGTTCTTC. Amino acids: CASSEGVAQLNNEQFF.

This clonotype is classed as medium-sized. The rearrangement uses TRBV6-1 and TRBJ1-2; unclear D gene. The CDR3 spans 12 residues. The germline V and J ends were trimmed by 1 base and 4 bases, with 4 bases remaining between them. Germline loops: CDR1 MNHNS, CDR2 SASEGT. The CDR3: CASSEGSYGYTF. The CDR3 bases are TGTGCCAGCAGTGAAGGCAGCTATGGCTACACCTTC.

This clonotype was recorded at least ten times. The V call is TRBV7-8, the J call TRBJ2-2, with D perhaps TRBD2 (5 bases). The V gene's germline CDR1 is SGHVS and CDR2 FQNEAQ. V was clipped by 3 bases and J by 4 bases, with 6 bases between them. The CDR3 length is 13 residues. The CDR3 sequence is CASSFSGTGELFF. The CDR3 DNA reads as TGTGCCAGCAGCTTCAGCGGCACCGGGGAGCTGTTTTTT.

The chain recombines TRBV5-1 with TRBJ1-4; the match to TRBD1 covers 11 bases. This CDR3 spans 15 amino acids. J was trimmed by 7 bases and V by 4 bases; bases with no gene match: 6. Germline V gene lookup returns CDR1 SGHRS and CDR2 YFSETQ. CDR3 protein: CASSMDRGRGEKLFF. In DNA, the CDR3 is TGCGCCAGCAGCATGGACAGGGGGCGCGGTGAAAAACTGTTTTTT.

The genes are TRBV28 and TRBJ2-1; 13 bases fit TRBD2. The ends lost 7 bases at V and 5 bases at J; junction bases unmatched: 2. Germline assignment: CDR1 MDHEN and CDR2 SYDVKM. The CDR3 is made up of 14 amino acids. The CDR3 DNA sequence: TGTGCCAGCATGGGGACTAGCGGGAACAATGAGCAGTTCTTC. This encodes CASMGTSGNNEQFF. Looking up the rest from reference TRBV28 and TRBJ2-1 gives the full variable domain: DVKVTQSSRYLVKRTGEKVFLECVQDMDHENMFWYRQDPGLGLRLIYFSYDVKMKEKGDIPEGYSVSREKKERFSLILESASTNQTSMYLCASMGTSGNNEQFFGPGTRLTVL.

This clonotype was recorded at least ten times. V usage is TRBV20-1 and J usage is TRBJ1-1; 10 nucleotides match TRBD1. Germline V gene sequence: CDR1 DFQATT, CDR2 SNEGSKA (reference sequence). The CDR3 length is 14 residues. V was pared by 4 bases and J by 4 bases, with 6 bases of the junction left unmatched. CDR3 region: CSAKTGGMSTEAFF. In nucleotides, the CDR3 is TGCAGTGCTAAGACAGGGGGCATGAGCACTGAAGCTTTCTTT.

This clonotype was seen a handful of times. The chain is built from TRBV20-1 and TRBJ2-5; TRBD2 matches 9 bases. Germline-derived CDR1 and CDR2 are DFQATT and SNEGSKA (reference sequence). This CDR3 spans 10 amino acids. This CDR3 is CVAGEETQYF. CDR3 nucleotides: TGCGTAGCGGGAGAAGAGACCCAGTACTTC.